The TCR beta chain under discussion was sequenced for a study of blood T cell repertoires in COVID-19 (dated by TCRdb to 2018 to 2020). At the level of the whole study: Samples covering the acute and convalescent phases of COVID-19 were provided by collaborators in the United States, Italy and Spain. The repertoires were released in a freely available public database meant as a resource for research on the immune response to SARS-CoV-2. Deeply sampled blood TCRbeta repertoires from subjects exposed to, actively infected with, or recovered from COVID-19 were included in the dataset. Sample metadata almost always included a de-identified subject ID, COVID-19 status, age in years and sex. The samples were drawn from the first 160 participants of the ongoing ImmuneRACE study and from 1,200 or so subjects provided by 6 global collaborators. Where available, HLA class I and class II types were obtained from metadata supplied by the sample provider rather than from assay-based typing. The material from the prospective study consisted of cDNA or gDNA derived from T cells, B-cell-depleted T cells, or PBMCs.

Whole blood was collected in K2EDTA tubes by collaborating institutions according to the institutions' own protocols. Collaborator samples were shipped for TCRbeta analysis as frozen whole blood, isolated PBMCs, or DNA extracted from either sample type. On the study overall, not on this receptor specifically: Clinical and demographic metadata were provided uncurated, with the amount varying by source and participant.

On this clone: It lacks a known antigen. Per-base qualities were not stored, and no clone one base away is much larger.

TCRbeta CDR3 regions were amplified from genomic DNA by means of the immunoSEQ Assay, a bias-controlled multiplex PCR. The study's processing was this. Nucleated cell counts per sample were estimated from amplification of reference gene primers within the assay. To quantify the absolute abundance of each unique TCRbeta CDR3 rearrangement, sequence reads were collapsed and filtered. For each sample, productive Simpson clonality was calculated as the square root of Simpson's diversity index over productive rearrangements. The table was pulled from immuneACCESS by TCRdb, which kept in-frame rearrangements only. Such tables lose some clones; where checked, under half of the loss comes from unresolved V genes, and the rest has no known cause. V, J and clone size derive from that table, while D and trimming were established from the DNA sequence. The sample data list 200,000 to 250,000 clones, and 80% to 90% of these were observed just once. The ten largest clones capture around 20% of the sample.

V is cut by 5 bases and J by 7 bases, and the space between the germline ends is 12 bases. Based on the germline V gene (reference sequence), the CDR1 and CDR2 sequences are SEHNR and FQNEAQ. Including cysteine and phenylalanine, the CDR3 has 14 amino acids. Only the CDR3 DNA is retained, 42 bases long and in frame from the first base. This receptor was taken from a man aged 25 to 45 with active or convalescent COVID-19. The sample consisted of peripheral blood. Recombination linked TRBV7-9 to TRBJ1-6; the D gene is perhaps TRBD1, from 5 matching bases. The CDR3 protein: CASSTGTNNSPLHF. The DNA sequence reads TGTGCCAGCAGCACCGGGACTAACAATTCACCCCTCCACTTT.